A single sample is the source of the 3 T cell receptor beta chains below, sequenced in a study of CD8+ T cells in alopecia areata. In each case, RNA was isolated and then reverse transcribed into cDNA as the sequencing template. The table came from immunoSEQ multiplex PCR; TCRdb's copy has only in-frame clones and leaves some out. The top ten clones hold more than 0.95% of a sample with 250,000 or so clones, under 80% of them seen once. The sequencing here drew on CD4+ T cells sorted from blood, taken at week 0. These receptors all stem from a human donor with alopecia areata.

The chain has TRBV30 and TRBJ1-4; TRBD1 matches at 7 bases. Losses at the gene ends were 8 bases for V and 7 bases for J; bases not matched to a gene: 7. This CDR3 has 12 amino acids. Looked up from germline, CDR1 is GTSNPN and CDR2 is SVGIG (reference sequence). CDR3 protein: CAAGQRGEKLFF. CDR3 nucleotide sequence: TGTGCCGCGGGACAGAGGGGTGAAAAACTGTTTTTT.

The CDR3 DNA sequence: TGTGCCTGGAATGGGGGATATGGCTACACCTTC. It translates to CAWNGGYGYTF. The chain is built from TRBV30 and TRBJ1-2, with D possibly matching TRBD1 (5 bases). The CDR3 is 11 amino acids. V was shortened by 4 bases and J by 5 bases, with 8 bases between the two germline ends. Germline CDR1 GTSNPN, CDR2 SVGIG (reference sequence).

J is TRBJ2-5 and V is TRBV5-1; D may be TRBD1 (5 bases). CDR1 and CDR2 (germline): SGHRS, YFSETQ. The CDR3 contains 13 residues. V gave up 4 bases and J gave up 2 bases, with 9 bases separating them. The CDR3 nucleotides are TGCGCCAGCAGCGTGGACAATCAAGAGACCCAGTACTTC. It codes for CASSVDNQETQYF.